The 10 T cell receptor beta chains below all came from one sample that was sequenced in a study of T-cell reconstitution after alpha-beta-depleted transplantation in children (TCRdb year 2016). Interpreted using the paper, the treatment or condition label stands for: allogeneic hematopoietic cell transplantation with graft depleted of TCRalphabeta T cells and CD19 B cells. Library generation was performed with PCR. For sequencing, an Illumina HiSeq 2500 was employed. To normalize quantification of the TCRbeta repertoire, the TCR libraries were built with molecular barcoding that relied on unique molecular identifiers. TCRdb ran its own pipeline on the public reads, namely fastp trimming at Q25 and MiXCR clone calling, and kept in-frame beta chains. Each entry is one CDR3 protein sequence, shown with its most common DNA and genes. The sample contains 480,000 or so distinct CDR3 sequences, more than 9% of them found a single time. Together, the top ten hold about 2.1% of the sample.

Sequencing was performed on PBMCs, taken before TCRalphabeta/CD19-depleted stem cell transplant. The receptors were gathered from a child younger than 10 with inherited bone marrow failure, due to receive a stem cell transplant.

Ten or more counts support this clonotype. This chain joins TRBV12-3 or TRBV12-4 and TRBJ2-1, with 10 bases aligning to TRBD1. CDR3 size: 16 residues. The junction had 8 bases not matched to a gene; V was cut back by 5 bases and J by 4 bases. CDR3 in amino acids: CASSRQDRGAYNEQFF. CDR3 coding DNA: TGTGCCAGCAGTCGGCAGGACAGGGGGGCGTACAATGAGCAGTTCTTC.

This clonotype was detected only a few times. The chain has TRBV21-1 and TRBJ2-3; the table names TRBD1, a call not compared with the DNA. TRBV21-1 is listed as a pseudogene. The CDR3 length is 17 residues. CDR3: CASSKRAGTGPTDTQYF. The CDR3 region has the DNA TGTGCCAGCAGCAAACGCGCCGGGACAGGGCCCACAGATACGCAGTATTTT.

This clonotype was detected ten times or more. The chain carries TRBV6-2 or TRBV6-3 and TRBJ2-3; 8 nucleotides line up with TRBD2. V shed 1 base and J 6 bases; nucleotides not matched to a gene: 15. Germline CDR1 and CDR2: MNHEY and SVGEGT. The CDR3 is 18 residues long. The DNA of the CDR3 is TGTGCCAGCAGTTACTTCGCGGGAGGCCTCCCGGAGTATGATACGCAGTATTTT. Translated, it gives CASSYFAGGLPEYDTQYF.

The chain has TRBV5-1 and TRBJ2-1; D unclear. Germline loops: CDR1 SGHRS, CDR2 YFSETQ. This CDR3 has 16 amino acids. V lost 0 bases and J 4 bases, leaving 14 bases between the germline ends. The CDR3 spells CASSLDGQDQYNEQFF. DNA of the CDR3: TGCGCCAGCAGCTTGGATGGGCAGGACCAATACAATGAGCAGTTCTTC.

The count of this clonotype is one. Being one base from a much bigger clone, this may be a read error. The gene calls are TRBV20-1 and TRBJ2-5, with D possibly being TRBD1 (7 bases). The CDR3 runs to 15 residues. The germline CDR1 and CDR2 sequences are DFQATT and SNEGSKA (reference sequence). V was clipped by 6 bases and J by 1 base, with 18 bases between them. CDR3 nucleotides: TGCAGTGCGACGGACGGGGGACAGTGCCAAGAGACCCAGTACTTC. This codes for CSATDGGQCQETQYF.

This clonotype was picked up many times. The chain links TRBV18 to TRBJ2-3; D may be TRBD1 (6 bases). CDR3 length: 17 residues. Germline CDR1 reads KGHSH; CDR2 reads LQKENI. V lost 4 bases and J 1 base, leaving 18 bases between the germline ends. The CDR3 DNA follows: TGTGCCAGCTCACTGCAACGTGAGTGGACAGGCACAGATACGCAGTATTTT. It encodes CASSLQREWTGTDTQYF.

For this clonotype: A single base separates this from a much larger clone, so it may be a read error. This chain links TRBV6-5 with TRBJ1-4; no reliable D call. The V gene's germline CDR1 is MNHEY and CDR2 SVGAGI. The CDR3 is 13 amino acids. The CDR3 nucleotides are TGTGCCAGCAGTTACTCGATGGCTGAAAAACGGTTTTTT. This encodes CASSYSMAEKRFF.

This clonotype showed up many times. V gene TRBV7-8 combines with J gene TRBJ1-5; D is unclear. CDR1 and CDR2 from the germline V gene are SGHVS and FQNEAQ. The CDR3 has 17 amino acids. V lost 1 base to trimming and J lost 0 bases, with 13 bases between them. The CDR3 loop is CASSLGWAAYSNQPQHF. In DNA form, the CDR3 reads TGTGCCAGCAGCTTAGGGTGGGCAGCTTATAGCAATCAGCCCCAGCATTTT. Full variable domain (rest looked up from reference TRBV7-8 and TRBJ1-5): GAGVSQSPRYKVAKRGQDVALRCDPISGHVSLFWYQQALGQGPEFLTYFQNEAQLDKSGLPSDRFFAERPEGSVSTLKIQRTQQEDSAVYLCASSLGWAAYSNQPQHFGDGTRLSIL.

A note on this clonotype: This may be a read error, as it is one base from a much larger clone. The DNA for the CDR3 is TGTGCCAGCCATGTAACCACAGGGGGCCCAGATACGCGGTATTTT. Translating it yields CASHVTTGGPDTRYF. The chain is built from TRBV12-3 or TRBV12-4 and TRBJ2-3; 9 bases map to TRBD1. CDR3 length: 15 amino acids.

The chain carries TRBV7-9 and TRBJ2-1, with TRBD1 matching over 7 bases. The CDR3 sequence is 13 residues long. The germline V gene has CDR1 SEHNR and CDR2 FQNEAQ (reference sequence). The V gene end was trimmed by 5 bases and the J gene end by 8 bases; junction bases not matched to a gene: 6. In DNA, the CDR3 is TGTGCCAGCAGCCCACAGGGGTCGGATGAGCAGTTCTTC. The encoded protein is CASSPQGSDEQFF. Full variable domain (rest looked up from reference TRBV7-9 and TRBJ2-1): DTGVSQNPRHKITKRGQNVTFRCDPISEHNRLYWYRQTLGQGPEFLTYFQNEAQLEKSRLLSDRFSAERPKGSFSTLEIQRTEQGDSAMYLCASSPQGSDEQFFGPGTRLTVL.